Listed here is a single TCR beta chain. Authors' data handling: Using reference gene primer amplification, nucleated cell counts were estimated. Method: immunoSEQ multiplex PCR; TCRdb's copy keeps in-frame clones and lacks some. V and J calls and clone size follow that table, whereas D and trimming were derived from the DNA. Of about 85,000 clones in the sample, 90% were seen once. The sample is drawn from a study of blood T cell repertoires in COVID-19. Overall study context: PBMCs, B-cell-depleted T cells, or T cells were the source of the cDNA or gDNA that made up the material.

Material for sequencing was peripheral blood. This sequence was found in a woman older than 75 with active or convalescent COVID-19.

The CDR3 DNA sequence: TGCAGCGTTGTACTAGCGCTCTCCTACGAGCAGTACTTC. It specifies CSVVLALSYEQYF. The chain joins TRBV29-1 to TRBJ2-7; TRBD2 matches 7 bases. Germline V gives CDR1 SQVTM, CDR2 ANQGSEA. The CDR3 contains 13 residues. The junction had 3 bases not matched to a gene; V was cut back by 4 bases and J by 0 bases.